These 2 T cell receptor beta chains were all obtained from the same sample, sequenced in a study of sequential checkpoint blockade in melanoma (dated by TCRdb to 2018 to 2020). The protocol used for the library was the immunoSEQ multiplex PCR assay. The clones in this table, taken by TCRdb from immuneACCESS, are in-frame only. Not every clone is retained; where verified, under half of the shortfall comes from an unresolved V gene, and the cause of the rest is unknown. The sample has 1,500 to 2,000 clones on record, around four fifths of them singletons. The top ten clonotypes cover around 23% of the sample. What the treatment or condition label conveys for this sample: randomized to nivolumab then ipilimumab (arm A) or the reverse (arm B). The sequenced sample was CD8+ T cells sorted from blood (inferred from file names), obtained from a patient given nivolumab and ipilimumab in sequence. All receptors come from a human donor with melanoma.

The rearrangement joins TRBV27 to TRBJ2-7; the D gene is possibly TRBD1 (5 bases). The CDR3 length is 14 residues. Germline V gives CDR1 MNHEY, CDR2 SMNVEV (reference sequence). Trimming shortened V by 4 bases and J by 4 bases, and 14 bases separated the two germline ends. The CDR3: CASSWYQGAYEQYF. CDR3 nucleotides: TGTGCCAGCAGTTGGTACCAAGGGGCTTACGAGCAGTACTTC.

V is TRBV9 and J is TRBJ1-2, with 7 bases identical to TRBD1. CDR3 length: 15 residues. V shed 4 bases, J shed 2 bases, and the junction held 8 bases outside the gene matches. Germline lookup yields CDR1 SGDLS and CDR2 YYNGEE. CDR3 residues: CASSPSGTANYGYTF. As DNA, the CDR3 is TGTGCCAGCAGCCCCTCCGGGACAGCGAACTATGGCTACACCTTC.